This TCR beta chain was sequenced for a study of blood T cell repertoires in COVID-19. As for the study in general: Sites in the United States, Italy and Spain provided acute and convalescent COVID-19 samples. PBMCs, B-cell-depleted T cells, or T cells provided the cDNA or gDNA that made up the material.

Per the original data handling: Amplification with reference gene primers provided the estimates of nucleated cell counts. Some clones are missing from TCRdb's copy, which holds only in-frame ones; the method was immunoSEQ multiplex PCR. V and J calls plus clone size are reproduced from that table; the DNA served to infer D and trimming. Among 190,000 or so clones listed, 90% were seen once. Sequencing was carried out using peripheral blood. The receptor's source is a man over 45 with acute or convalescent COVID-19.

The CDR3, as DNA: TGCAGCGTTGTGCGGGAGGGCGGTACGCAGTATTTT. Residues: CSVVREGGTQYF. The chain employs TRBV29-1 and TRBJ2-3; the match to TRBD2 covers 9 bases. J was trimmed by 8 bases and V by 4 bases; bases with no gene match: 4. Germline CDR1 reads SQVTM; CDR2 reads ANQGSEA. This CDR3 contains 12 residues.